This T cell receptor beta chain emerged from a study of graft-versus-host responses after intestinal transplantation. On the study more broadly: Each of the recipients got a multivisceral, liver-intestinal, or isolated intestinal transplant. Recipients were all induced with anti-thymocyte globulin, then given tacrolimus and steroids for 3 to 4 years.

Notes on this clone: Its antigen is still unknown.

The V end lost 3 bases, the J end lost 4 bases, and 11 bases lay between the germline ends. The CDR3 is 14 amino acids. Germline CDR1 and CDR2: SGHRS and YFSETQ. General study findings and limits: High graft-versus-host to host-versus-graft clonal ratios were seen in allografts of patients with graft-donor T cell macrochimerism. Researchers found peak circulating GvH clone levels linked to early post-transplant HvG declines.

The table came from immunoSEQ multiplex PCR; TCRdb's copy has only in-frame clones and leaves some out. The sample holds fewer than 110,000 clones, roughly 89% seen once. The sequence was collected from a human donor who was the organ donor for an intestinal transplant. V is TRBV5-1 and J is TRBJ2-1, with D unclear. The sequences come from unstimulated CD4+ T cells sorted from spleen or lymph node cells, collected before transplant. The CDR3 loop is CASSSVTNYNEQFF. The CDR3 nucleotides are TGCGCCAGCAGCTCCGTTACAAATTACAATGAGCAGTTCTTC.